The clone carrying this T cell receptor (beta chain) occurred many times. No antigen is known for it. This record comes from a study of T cells after yellow fever vaccination. Across the whole study: Fractions of low cell number were prepared using SMART-Seq v4 Ultra Low Input. Study-wide points: There was a possibility that FACS-sorted repertoires contained abundant clonotypes contaminating from the bulk population.

From the 5' RACE reads, TCRdb called clonotypes with MiXCR, one entry per CDR3 protein. The table shows more than 65,000 distinct CDR3 sequences, with around 7.7% occurring only once. The TCR sequence derives from a man between 18 and 29 years old who received the YFV17D yellow fever vaccine. The sample in question was CD8+ T cells sorted from PBMCs, obtained approximately 11 days after the first yellow fever vaccination.

CDR3 sequence: CASSFLNTGELFF. In DNA form, the CDR3 reads TGTGCCAGCAGTTTTTTGAACACCGGGGAGCTGTTTTTT. This sequence joins TRBV27 and TRBJ2-2; D remains unclear. CDR1 MNHEY and CDR2 SMNVEV come from the germline V gene (reference sequence). Trimming left V 3 bases short and J 1 base short, with 3 bases between. This CDR3 has 13 amino acids.